This TCR beta chain is from a study of identical twins. General study results and limits: Excess low generation probability was seen in twin-shared out-of-frame alpha sequences.

Via MiXCR, TCRdb re-called the 5' RACE reads, giving one row per CDR3 protein. The table shows approximately 590,000 distinct CDR3 sequences, with over 8.5% occurring only once. This CDR3 is built from 16 residues. The germline V gene has CDR1 SQVTM and CDR2 ANQGSEA. Trimming left V 0 bases short and J 2 bases short, with 17 bases between. The table lists this clonotype with many counts. Its antigen is unidentified. These data also formed part of another study, on yellow fever vaccine responses in identical twins. Turning to that study: Vaccine-induced T cell responses in twins were reportedly observed to appear partly convergent, partly personalized.

V and J are TRBV29-1 and TRBJ2-7; D is perhaps TRBD2 (8 bases). The TCR originated in a woman aged 18-35 years in good health. Sequenced sample: PBMCs. In DNA form, the CDR3 reads TGCAGCGTTGAAGATCGGGAGGGACAGTTCCCCTACGAGCAGTACTTC. Translation: CSVEDREGQFPYEQYF.